This T cell receptor (beta chain) is drawn from a study of metastatic and nonmetastatic thyroid tumors. Study-level information: Comparative analysis of repertoires was undertaken across blood and tumor or nodule tissue obtained from malignant and benign thyroid patients.

On this clone itself: Its antigen is undetermined.

As originally analysed: Construction of a distant-metastasis classifier for papillary thyroid cancer relied on CDR3 differences across clinicopathological groups. TCRdb redid the clone calls on the PCR reads using MiXCR. The V and J calls, along with clone size, are taken from TCRdb and not from the paper's own processing. Of about 15,000 clones listed, roughly 4% are singletons. Patients underwent thyroid surgery, and none had received any treatment before it. General study points: A significant increase in TCR beta diversity was reportedly seen in malignant thyroid tumors relative to benign nodules, in blood and tumor.

CDR1 is LNHDA, CDR2 SQIVND, per germline (reference sequence). The CDR3 is made up of 12 amino acids. V dropped 10 bases and J dropped 3; count of bases not matched to a gene: 6. The source material was tumor tissue. This chain uses TRBV19 with TRBJ2-7; 7 bases align to TRBD2. The sequence was collected from a female donor with papillary thyroid cancer or a benign thyroid nodule (not recorded which). Some clones in this sample may be carry-over from other donors' samples. The CDR3 is CAIASGVYEQYF. CDR3 in DNA: TGTGCCATCGCCAGCGGGGTCTACGAGCAGTACTTC.